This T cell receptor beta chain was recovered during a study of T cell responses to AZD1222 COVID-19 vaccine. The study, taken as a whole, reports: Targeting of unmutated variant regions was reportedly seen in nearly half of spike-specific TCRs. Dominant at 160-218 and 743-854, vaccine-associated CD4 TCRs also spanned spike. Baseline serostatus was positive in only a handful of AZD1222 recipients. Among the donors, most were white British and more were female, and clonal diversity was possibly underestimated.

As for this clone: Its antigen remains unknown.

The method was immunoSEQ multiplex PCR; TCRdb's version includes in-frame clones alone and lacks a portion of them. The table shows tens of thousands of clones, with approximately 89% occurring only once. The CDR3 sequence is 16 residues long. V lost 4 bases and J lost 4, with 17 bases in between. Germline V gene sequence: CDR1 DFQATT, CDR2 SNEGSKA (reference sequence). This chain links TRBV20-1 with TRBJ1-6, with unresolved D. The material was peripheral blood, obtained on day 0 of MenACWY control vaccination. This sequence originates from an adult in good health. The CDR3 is CSATDGPGVYNSPLHF. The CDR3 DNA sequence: TGCAGTGCTACTGATGGACCAGGAGTGTATAATTCACCCCTCCACTTT.